This T cell receptor beta chain stems from a study of spatial heterogeneity in lung cancer. TCRdb fed the 5' RACE reads into MiXCR, producing one record per CDR3 protein. The data show about 2,100 distinct CDR3 sequences, 8.7% seen once. Time point of the sample: sample taken at primary tumor resection. J gave up 4 bases and V 2 bases, and 3 bases lay outside the gene matches. Germline V lookup: CDR1 SEHNR, CDR2 FQNEAQ (reference sequence). CDR3 length: 15 amino acids. This clonotype was detected many times. The origin of this receptor is a female donor with early-stage non-small cell lung cancer. The chain is built from TRBV7-9 and TRBJ2-2; 8 bases fit TRBD1. Specimen: normal lung tissue next to the tumor, collected at surgery. The CDR3 DNA reads TGTGCCAGCAGCTTATGGACAGGGAGCACCGGGGAGCTGTTTTTT. Encoded protein: CASSLWTGSTGELFF.